Listed below are T cell receptor beta chains from one sample, sequenced in a study of vaccination effects on CD4 cells after COVID-19. Repertoires were generated with immunoSEQ multiplex PCR, while TCRdb's copy carries only in-frame clones and drops some. The sample lists 55,000 to 70,000 clones; approximately 76% were seen once. For these TCRs, the target antigens are not known. The sample here was CD4+ T cells from PBMCs cultured with HCoV-OC43 spike peptides, taken after COVID-19 vaccination. All receptors derive from a human donor who received a COVID-19 vaccine. Each CDR3 is given with its conserved first and last residue. The order of the fields is V gene, CDR3 length, clone size, J gene, D gene, CDR3 protein, CDR3 DNA. The D gene is left open where the match is weak. A clone size is listed for some rows: how often the clone was seen (once, few, many), or a class if it is expanded.

TRBV14,16,few,TRBJ1-2,NA,CASSQISRGANYGYTF,TGTGCCAGCAGCCAGATTTCCAGGGGAGCTAACTATGGCTACACCTTC
TRBV7-3,14,NA,TRBJ2-1,NA,CASSLFAGRNEQFF,TGTGCCAGCAGCCTATTCGCGGGCCGCAATGAGCAGTTCTTC
TRBV10-2,15,NA,TRBJ1-6,NA,CASSETRAGRSSLHF,TGCGCCAGCAGTGAGACAAGGGCCGGCCGTTCGTCCCTCCACTTT
TRBV7-2,12,NA,TRBJ1-2,NA,CASSLVSSGYTF,TGTGCCAGCAGCTTAGTCAGTTCCGGCTACACCTTC
TRBV29-1,14,NA,TRBJ1-1,TRBD1,CSARDSKMNTEAFF,TGCAGCGCCCGGGACAGTAAAATGAACACTGAAGCTTTCTTT
TRBV3-1/TRBV3-2,12,NA,TRBJ1-2,NA,CASSQVNYGYTF,TGTGCCAGCAGCCAAGTGAACTATGGCTACACCTTC
TRBV18,12,NA,TRBJ1-2,NA,CASSPQDGGYTF,TGTGCCAGCTCACCGCAGGACGGCGGCTACACCTTC
TRBV5-1,17,few,TRBJ2-2,TRBD1,CASSWRTGDMSGGELFF,TGCGCCAGCAGCTGGAGGACAGGGGATATGTCTGGCGGGGAGCTGTTTTTT
TRBV3-1/TRBV3-2,15,once,TRBJ1-4,NA,CASSHRRATNEKLFF,TGTGCCAGCAGCCACCGACGGGCGACTAATGAAAAACTGTTTTTT
TRBV9,14,few,TRBJ2-5,TRBD2,CASSVGLAVETQYF,TGTGCCAGCAGCGTGGGACTAGCTGTAGAGACCCAGTACTTC
TRBV9,18,NA,TRBJ1-1,TRBD1,CASSVGGGTVGRNTEAFF,TGTGCCAGCAGCGTAGGAGGGGGGACAGTTGGTAGAAACACTGAAGCTTTCTTT
TRBV5-1,15,NA,TRBJ2-1,NA,CASSRGQSSYNEQFF,TGCGCCAGCAGCCGTGGACAGAGCTCCTACAATGAGCAGTTCTTC
TRBV24-1,17,NA,TRBJ2-2,TRBD2,CATSDSIAGGSTGELFF,TGTGCCACCAGTGATTCAATAGCGGGGGGGAGTACCGGGGAGCTGTTTTTT
TRBV5-1,15,few,TRBJ1-1,NA,CASSLTLSGNTEAFF,TGCGCCAGCAGCTTGACTCTGTCAGGGAACACTGAAGCTTTCTTT
TRBV6-5,14,few,TRBJ1-3,NA,CASSSPTGGNTIYF,TGTGCCAGCAGTTCCCCGACGGGAGGAAACACCATATATTTT
TRBV7-2,13,NA,TRBJ2-6,NA,CASRLTGANVLTF,TGTGCCAGCAGGCTTACTGGGGCCAACGTCCTGACTTTC
TRBV23-1,17,NA,TRBJ2-1,NA,CASSQPSQASSYNEQFF,TGCGCCAGCAGTCAACCCTCCCAGGCCAGCTCCTACAATGAGCAGTTCTTC
TRBV7-3,13,NA,TRBJ2-2,NA,CASSSKRTGELFF,TGTGCCAGCAGCTCAAAGCGGACCGGGGAGCTGTTTTTT
TRBV3-1/TRBV3-2,18,NA,TRBJ2-1,TRBD2,CASSQTAGGTSSYNEQFF,TGTGCCAGCAGCCAGACAGCGGGGGGAACTAGCTCCTACAATGAGCAGTTCTTC
TRBV2,14,NA,TRBJ1-4,NA,CASSPSATNEKLFF,TGTGCCAGCAGTCCATCTGCAACTAATGAAAAACTGTTTTTT
TRBV3-1/TRBV3-2,14,NA,TRBJ1-1,NA,CASSQSGRDSFAFF,TGTGCCAGCAGCCAATCTGGAAGGGATTCCTTTGCTTTCTTT
TRBV7-7,16,NA,TRBJ2-5,TRBD1,CASSSRTGEHQETQYF,TGTGCCAGCAGCTCCCGGACAGGGGAACACCAAGAGACCCAGTACTTC
TRBV5-1,13,few,TRBJ1-1,TRBD1,CASSPGTGREAFF,TGCGCCAGCAGCCCGGGGACAGGGCGTGAAGCTTTCTTT
TRBV19,15,NA,TRBJ2-1,TRBD1,CASSTTWTGANEQFF,TGTGCCAGTAGTACAACCTGGACAGGGGCCAATGAGCAGTTCTTC
TRBV9,14,NA,TRBJ2-3,NA,CASSVAAKSDTQYF,TGTGCCAGCAGCGTGGCCGCGAAATCGGATACGCAGTATTTT
TRBV24-1,15,NA,TRBJ1-1,NA,CATSDAARGDTEAFF,TGTGCCACCAGTGATGCCGCCCGGGGTGACACTGAAGCTTTCTTT
TRBV5-1,14,NA,TRBJ1-1,NA,CASSPLTPNTEAFF,TGCGCCAGCAGTCCCCTGACACCGAACACTGAAGCTTTCTTT
TRBV4-1,16,NA,TRBJ2-1,NA,CASSRYPGGGANEQFF,TGCGCCAGCAGCCGATACCCCGGGGGCGGGGCCAATGAGCAGTTCTTC
TRBV6-5,13,NA,TRBJ1-6,NA,CASTNDIGSPLHF,TGTGCCAGCACCAATGATATAGGTTCACCCCTCCACTTT
TRBV5-4,14,NA,TRBJ1-2,NA,CASSLDPKNYGYTF,TGTGCCAGCAGCTTGGACCCGAAGAACTATGGCTACACCTTC
TRBV5-1,14,NA,TRBJ1-3,NA,CASSLDPSGNTIYF,TGCGCCAGCAGCCTAGACCCCTCTGGAAACACCATATATTTT
TRBV28,14,NA,TRBJ1-3,NA,CASSLRQVGNTIYF,TGTGCCAGCAGTTTAAGGCAGGTGGGAAACACCATATATTTT
TRBV5-1,15,NA,TRBJ2-5,TRBD1,CASSFRDRVEETQYF,TGCGCCAGCAGCTTCCGGGACAGGGTAGAAGAGACCCAGTACTTC
TRBV29-1,14,NA,TRBJ2-5,TRBD2,CSVRTSGGAETQYF,TGCAGCGTGAGGACTAGCGGGGGGGCAGAGACCCAGTACTTC
TRBV12-3/TRBV12-4,13,NA,TRBJ1-1,NA,CASSLKGTTEAFF,TGTGCCAGCAGTTTAAAGGGGACCACTGAAGCTTTCTTT
TRBV25-1,15,NA,TRBJ1-5,NA,CASSEFEGSNQPQHF,TGTGCCAGCAGTGAATTCGAGGGAAGCAATCAGCCCCAGCATTTT
TRBV24-1,15,NA,TRBJ1-3,NA,CATSDSRVSGNTIYF,TGTGCCACCAGTGATTCCAGGGTGTCAGGAAACACCATATATTTT
TRBV5-4,16,few,TRBJ1-4,NA,CASSYRIGATNEKLFF,TGTGCCAGCAGCTACCGCATCGGGGCAACTAATGAAAAACTGTTTTTT
TRBV24-1,17,NA,TRBJ2-1,TRBD2,CATSDLHGAGGYNEQFF,TGTGCCACCAGTGATTTGCACGGCGCGGGGGGTTACAATGAGCAGTTCTTC
TRBV24-1,13,few,TRBJ1-6,NA,CATSDSGNSPLHF,TGTGCCACCAGTGACTCGGGTAATTCACCCCTCCACTTT
TRBV3-1/TRBV3-2,11,NA,TRBJ2-3,NA,CASSQGDTQYF,TGTGCCAGCAGCCAAGGGGATACGCAGTATTTT
TRBV7-9,12,NA,TRBJ1-6,NA,CASSLWQSPLHF,TGTGCCAGCAGCTTATGGCAGTCACCCCTCCACTTT
TRBV6-6,13,NA,TRBJ1-2,NA,CASSYSRQDGYTF,TGTGCCAGCAGTTACTCGAGACAGGACGGCTACACCTTC
TRBV19,14,NA,TRBJ2-3,NA,CATSPGGSTDTQYF,TGTGCCACTTCCCCCGGTGGGAGCACAGATACGCAGTATTTT
TRBV24-1,18,NA,TRBJ2-5,TRBD2,CATSDWGPGGARKETQYF,TGTGCCACCAGTGATTGGGGCCCCGGGGGGGCGCGAAAAGAGACCCAGTACTTC
TRBV7-2,14,NA,TRBJ2-3,NA,CASSLEFKSDTQYF,TGTGCCAGCAGCTTAGAGTTTAAGTCAGATACGCAGTATTTT
TRBV5-1,15,NA,TRBJ1-1,NA,CASSLALGEYTEAFF,TGCGCCAGCAGCTTGGCCTTAGGGGAGTACACTGAAGCTTTCTTT
TRBV5-4,16,NA,TRBJ2-1,TRBD2,CASSPRLAGGLGEQFF,TGTGCCAGCAGCCCGAGACTAGCGGGGGGCCTCGGAGAGCAGTTCTTC
TRBV10-2,12,NA,TRBJ1-5,NA,CASSEPWQPQHF,TGCGCCAGCAGTGAACCGTGGCAGCCCCAGCATTTT
TRBV6-5,13,NA,TRBJ1-5,NA,CASSYAGKQPQHF,TGTGCCAGCAGTTACGCAGGGAAACAGCCCCAGCATTTT
TRBV2,14,NA,TRBJ1-2,NA,CASSQDTVSYGYTF,TGTGCCAGCAGCCAGGACACCGTATCTTATGGCTACACCTTC
TRBV18,12,NA,TRBJ1-5,NA,CASSGSNQPQHF,TGTGCCAGCTCAGGAAGCAATCAGCCCCAGCATTTT
TRBV7-9,16,once,TRBJ2-3,TRBD1,CASSFRGRGLTDTQYF,TGTGCCAGCAGCTTTCGTGGCAGGGGGCTCACAGATACGCAGTATTTT
TRBV6-6,16,few,TRBJ2-4,NA,CASSLRGDVAKNIQYF,TGTGCCAGCAGTCTAAGGGGCGATGTAGCCAAAAACATTCAGTACTTC
TRBV12-5,17,NA,TRBJ2-1,TRBD1,CASGLVLGTGAYNEQFF,TGTGCTAGTGGTTTGGTACTGGGAACAGGGGCGTACAATGAGCAGTTCTTC
TRBV6-5,15,once,TRBJ2-1,TRBD1,CASRGQGEVRHEQFF,TGTGCCAGCAGAGGACAGGGCGAGGTTCGGCATGAGCAGTTCTTC
TRBV6-5,14,NA,TRBJ1-1,TRBD1,CASSNRGMNTEAFF,TGTGCCAGCAGCAACAGGGGAATGAACACTGAAGCTTTCTTT
TRBV6-5,14,NA,TRBJ2-6,NA,CASSYSRGANVLTF,TGTGCCAGCAGTTACTCGCGGGGGGCCAACGTCCTGACTTTC